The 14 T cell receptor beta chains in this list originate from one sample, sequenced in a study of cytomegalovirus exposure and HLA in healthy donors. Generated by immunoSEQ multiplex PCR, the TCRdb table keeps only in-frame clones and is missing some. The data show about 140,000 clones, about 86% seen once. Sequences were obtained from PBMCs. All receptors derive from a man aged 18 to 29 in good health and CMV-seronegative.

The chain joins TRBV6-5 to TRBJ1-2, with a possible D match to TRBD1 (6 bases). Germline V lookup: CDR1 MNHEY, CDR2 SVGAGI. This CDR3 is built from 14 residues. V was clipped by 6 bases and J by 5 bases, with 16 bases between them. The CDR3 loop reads CASSLVQGIYGYTF. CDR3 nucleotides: TGTGCCAGCAGCCTGGTACAGGGAATATATGGCTACACCTTC.

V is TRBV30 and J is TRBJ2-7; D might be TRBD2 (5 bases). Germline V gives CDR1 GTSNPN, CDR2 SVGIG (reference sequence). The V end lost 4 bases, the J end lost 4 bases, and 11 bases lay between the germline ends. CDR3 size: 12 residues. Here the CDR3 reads CAWNSEPYEQYF. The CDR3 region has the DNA TGTGCCTGGAATAGCGAGCCTTACGAGCAGTACTTC. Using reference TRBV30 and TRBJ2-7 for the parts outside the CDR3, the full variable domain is SQTIHQWPATLVQPVGSPLSLECTVEGTSNPNLYWYRQAAGRGLQLLFYSVGIGQISSEVPQNLSASRPQDRQFILSSKKLLLSDSGFYLCAWNSEPYEQYFGPGTRLTVT.

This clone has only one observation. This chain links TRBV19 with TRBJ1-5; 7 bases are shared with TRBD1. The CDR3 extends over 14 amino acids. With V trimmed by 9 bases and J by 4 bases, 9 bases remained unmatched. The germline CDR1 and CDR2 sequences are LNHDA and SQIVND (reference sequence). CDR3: CASGTGERNQPQHF. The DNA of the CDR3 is TGTGCCAGCGGAACAGGGGAGAGGAATCAGCCCCAGCATTTT. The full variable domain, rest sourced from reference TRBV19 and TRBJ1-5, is DGGITQSPKYLFRKEGQNVTLSCEQNLNHDAMYWYRQDPGQGLRLIYYSQIVNDFQKGDIAEGYSVSREKKESFPLTVTSAQKNPTAFYLCASGTGERNQPQHFGDGTRLSIL.

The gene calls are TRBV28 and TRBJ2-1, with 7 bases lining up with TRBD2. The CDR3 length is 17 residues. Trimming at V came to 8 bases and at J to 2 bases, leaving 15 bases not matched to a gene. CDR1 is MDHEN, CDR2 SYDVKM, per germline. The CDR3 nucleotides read TGTGCCAGCCTATCTGGGGGAGGGCTCGGCCCCTACAATGAGCAGTTCTTC. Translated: CASLSGGGLGPYNEQFF.

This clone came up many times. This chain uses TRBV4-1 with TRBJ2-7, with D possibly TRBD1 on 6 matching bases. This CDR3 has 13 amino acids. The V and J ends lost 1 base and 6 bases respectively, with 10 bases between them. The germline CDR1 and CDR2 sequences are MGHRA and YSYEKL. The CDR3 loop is CASSQGRGSEQYF. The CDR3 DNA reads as TGCGCCAGCAGCCAAGGCAGGGGCTCCGAGCAGTACTTC.

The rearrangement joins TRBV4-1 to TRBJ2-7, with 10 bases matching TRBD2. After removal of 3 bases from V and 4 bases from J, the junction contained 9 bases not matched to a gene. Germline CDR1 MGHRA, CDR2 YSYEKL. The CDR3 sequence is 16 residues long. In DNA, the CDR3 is TGCGCCAGCAGCCAGATTCGAGCGGGGGGGCCGTACGAGCAGTACTTC. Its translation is CASSQIRAGGPYEQYF.

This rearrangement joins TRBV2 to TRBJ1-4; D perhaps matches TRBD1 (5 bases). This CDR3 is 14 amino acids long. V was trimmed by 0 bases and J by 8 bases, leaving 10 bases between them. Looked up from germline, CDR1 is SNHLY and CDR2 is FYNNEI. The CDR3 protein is CASSEAGHHEKLFF. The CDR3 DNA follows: TGTGCCAGCAGTGAAGCGGGGCATCACGAAAAACTGTTTTTT.

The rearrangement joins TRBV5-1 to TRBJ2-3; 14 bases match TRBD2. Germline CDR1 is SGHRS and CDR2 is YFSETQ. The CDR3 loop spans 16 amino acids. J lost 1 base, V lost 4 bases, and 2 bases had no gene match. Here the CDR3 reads CASSMGLAGGTDTQYF. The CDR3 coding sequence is TGCGCCAGCAGCATGGGACTAGCGGGGGGCACAGATACGCAGTATTTT.

The CDR3 loop reads CASSWTGVNNEQFF. The DNA for the CDR3 is TGTGCCAGCAGTTGGACAGGGGTCAACAATGAGCAGTTCTTC. The chain joins TRBV27 to TRBJ2-1; TRBD1 aligns across 9 bases. Germline V CDR1 and CDR2: MNHEY, SMNVEV (reference sequence). CDR3 size: 14 residues. The junction had 3 bases not matched to a gene; V was cut back by 4 bases and J by 5 bases.

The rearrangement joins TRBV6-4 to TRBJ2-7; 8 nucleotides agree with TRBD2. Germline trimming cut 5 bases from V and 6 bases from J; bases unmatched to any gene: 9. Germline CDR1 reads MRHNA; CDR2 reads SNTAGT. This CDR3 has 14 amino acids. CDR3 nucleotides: TGTGCCAGCAGTCCCGGGACTAGTCTATCCGAGCAGTACTTC. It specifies CASSPGTSLSEQYF.

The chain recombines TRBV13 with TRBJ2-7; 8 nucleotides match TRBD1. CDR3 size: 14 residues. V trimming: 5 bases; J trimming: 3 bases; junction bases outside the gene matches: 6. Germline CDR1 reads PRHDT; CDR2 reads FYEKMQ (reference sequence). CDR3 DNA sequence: TGTGCCAGCAGCCCTATGACAGGGGTCTACGAGCAGTACTTC. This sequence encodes CASSPMTGVYEQYF.

DNA for the CDR3: TGCGCCAGCAGCTCTCGACTAGCGGGGGGGCCCTACAATGAGCAGTTCTTC. Encoded protein: CASSSRLAGGPYNEQFF. The chain joins TRBV5-1 to TRBJ2-1, with TRBD2 matching 14 bases. CDR1 and CDR2 (germline): SGHRS, YFSETQ. J gave up 2 bases and V 3 bases, and 4 bases lay outside the gene matches. The CDR3 is 17 amino acids.

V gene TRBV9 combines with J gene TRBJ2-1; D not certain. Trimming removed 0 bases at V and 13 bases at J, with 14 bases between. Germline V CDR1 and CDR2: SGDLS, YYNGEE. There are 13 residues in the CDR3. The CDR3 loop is CASSVGYTNPQFF. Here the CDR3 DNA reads TGTGCCAGCAGCGTAGGCTATACGAACCCCCAGTTCTTC.

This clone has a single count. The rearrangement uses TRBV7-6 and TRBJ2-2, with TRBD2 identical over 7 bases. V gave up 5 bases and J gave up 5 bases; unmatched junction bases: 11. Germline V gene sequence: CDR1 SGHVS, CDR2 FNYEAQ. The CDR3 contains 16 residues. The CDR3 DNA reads TGTGCCAGCAGCCCCTTGCCGGGAGGCCGGACCGGGGAGCTGTTTTTT. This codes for CASSPLPGGRTGELFF.